This TCR beta chain was sequenced in a study of response to subunit inactivated influenza vaccine. A single record per CDR3 protein comes from TCRdb applying MiXCR to the RT-PCR reads. Found here are over 400,000 distinct CDR3 sequences, 10% to 15% of them singletons; the top ten hold less than 15%. Germline V gene sequence: CDR1 SGHRS, CDR2 YFSETQ. V gave up 0 bases and J gave up 4 bases, with 8 bases separating them. The CDR3 is made up of 14 amino acids. The study's findings and limits: Authors suggested that a seasonal influenza vaccination recruits few new T cells each time.

For this clonotype: Its antigen remains unidentified.

The sequencing used PBMCs from blood, collected about 40 days after vaccination. The chain employs TRBV5-1 and TRBJ1-5; D remains unclear. The TCR was taken from a man aged 50 to 59 who received an inactivated influenza vaccine. The CDR3 region has the DNA TGCGCCAGCAGCTTGGGGCATCCAAATCAGCCCCAGCATTTT. It specifies CASSLGHPNQPQHF.